This T cell receptor beta chain was profiled in a study of CD4 T cells in relation to SARS-CoV-2 and coronaviruses. V dropped 1 base and J dropped 2 bases, with 10 bases sitting between them. The CDR3 contains 15 residues. The germline V gene encodes CDR1 SGHDN and CDR2 FVKESK. CD4+ T cells from unexposed donors were obtained before the COVID-19 pandemic (2011-2018). Isolation of CD4+ T cells took place after nine to ten days in culture. TCRdb's copy holds only in-frame clones and misses some; the assay was immunoSEQ multiplex PCR. The table has approximately 17,000 clones, 79% seen once. As for this clone: Its antigen is unidentified.

V and J are TRBV14 and TRBJ2-3, with D hard to call. This clonotype originated in a human donor in good health. The specimen sequenced was CD4+ T cells from PBMCs, cultured in vitro. The CDR3 nucleotides are TGTGCCAGCAGCCAAGTGCGACCATACACAGATACGCAGTATTTT. Protein: CASSQVRPYTDTQYF.